This T cell receptor beta chain derives from a study of quantifying T cell responses using KT2 cells. For the study at large: Reverse transcription used primers in the TCR alpha and beta constant regions. Estimated efficiency of the T4 ligation step was above 8.5% under optimum conditions.

The sample holds a few counts of this clonotype. Its antigen is undetermined. V lost 3 bases and J lost 5, with 8 bases in between. The CDR3 has 13 residues. Findings of the study overall: KT2 sequence counts showed saturation when very many KT2 cells were spiked in.

A single-stranded UMI oligo with SP2 sequence was ligated to cDNA 3' ends. First-round PCR used 3 to 4 cycles and beta primers RC1.1 and RC1.2 covering TRBC1 and TRBC2. TCRdb passed the UMI-ligation and nested PCR reads through MiXCR, listing each CDR3 protein once. Found here are about 53,000 distinct CDR3 sequences, 9% to 15% of them singletons; the top ten hold about 9.4%. V and J are TRBV12-3 or TRBV12-4 and TRBJ2-1; D possibly matches TRBD1 or TRBD2 (5 bases each). Sequencing used PBMCs spiked with cells of the T cell clone KT2. The sequence was collected from a human donor. The CDR3 reads CASSFRGHNEQFF. The CDR3 nucleotides are TGTGCCAGCAGTTTTCGGGGACACAATGAGCAGTTCTTC.